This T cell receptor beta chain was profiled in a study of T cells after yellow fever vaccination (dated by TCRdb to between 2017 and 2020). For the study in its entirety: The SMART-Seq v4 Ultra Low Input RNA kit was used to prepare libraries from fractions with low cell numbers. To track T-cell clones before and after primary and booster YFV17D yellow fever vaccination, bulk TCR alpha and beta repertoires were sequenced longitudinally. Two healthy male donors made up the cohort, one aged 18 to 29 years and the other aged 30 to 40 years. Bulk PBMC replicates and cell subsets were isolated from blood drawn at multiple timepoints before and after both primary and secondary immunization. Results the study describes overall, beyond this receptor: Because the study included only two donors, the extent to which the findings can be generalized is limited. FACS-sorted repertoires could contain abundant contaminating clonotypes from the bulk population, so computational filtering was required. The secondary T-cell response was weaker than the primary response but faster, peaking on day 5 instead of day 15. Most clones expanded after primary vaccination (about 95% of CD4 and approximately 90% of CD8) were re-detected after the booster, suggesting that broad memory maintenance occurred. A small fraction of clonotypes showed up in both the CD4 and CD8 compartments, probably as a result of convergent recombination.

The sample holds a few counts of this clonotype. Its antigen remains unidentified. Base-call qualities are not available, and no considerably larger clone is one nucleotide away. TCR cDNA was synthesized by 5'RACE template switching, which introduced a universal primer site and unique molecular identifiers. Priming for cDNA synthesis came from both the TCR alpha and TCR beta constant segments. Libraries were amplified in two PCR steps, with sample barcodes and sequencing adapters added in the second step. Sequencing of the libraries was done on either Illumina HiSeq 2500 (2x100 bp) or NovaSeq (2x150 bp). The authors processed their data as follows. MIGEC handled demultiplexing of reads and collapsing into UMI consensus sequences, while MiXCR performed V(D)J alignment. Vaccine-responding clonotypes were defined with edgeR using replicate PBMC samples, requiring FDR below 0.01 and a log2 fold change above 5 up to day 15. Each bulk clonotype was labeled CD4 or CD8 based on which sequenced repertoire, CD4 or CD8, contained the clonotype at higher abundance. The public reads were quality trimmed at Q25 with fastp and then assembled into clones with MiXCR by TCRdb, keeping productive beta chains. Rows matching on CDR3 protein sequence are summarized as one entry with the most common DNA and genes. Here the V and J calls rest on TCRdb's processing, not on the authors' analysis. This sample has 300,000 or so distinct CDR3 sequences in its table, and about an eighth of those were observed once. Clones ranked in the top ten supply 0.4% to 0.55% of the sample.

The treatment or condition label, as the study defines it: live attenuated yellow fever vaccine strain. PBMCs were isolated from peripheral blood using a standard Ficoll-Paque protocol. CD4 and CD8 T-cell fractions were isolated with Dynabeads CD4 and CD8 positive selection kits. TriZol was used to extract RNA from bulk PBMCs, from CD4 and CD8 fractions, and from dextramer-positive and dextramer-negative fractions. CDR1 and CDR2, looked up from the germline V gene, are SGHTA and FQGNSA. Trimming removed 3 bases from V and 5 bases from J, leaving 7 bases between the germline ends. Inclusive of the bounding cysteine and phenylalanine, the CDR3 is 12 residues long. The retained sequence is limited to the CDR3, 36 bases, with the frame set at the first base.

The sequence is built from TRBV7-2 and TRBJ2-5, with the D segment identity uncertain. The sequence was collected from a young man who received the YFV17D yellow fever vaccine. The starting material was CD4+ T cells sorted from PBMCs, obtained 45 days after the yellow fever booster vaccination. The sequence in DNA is TGTGCCAGCAGCTTGCCCGCGGAGACCCAGTACTTC. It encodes CASSLPAETQYF.